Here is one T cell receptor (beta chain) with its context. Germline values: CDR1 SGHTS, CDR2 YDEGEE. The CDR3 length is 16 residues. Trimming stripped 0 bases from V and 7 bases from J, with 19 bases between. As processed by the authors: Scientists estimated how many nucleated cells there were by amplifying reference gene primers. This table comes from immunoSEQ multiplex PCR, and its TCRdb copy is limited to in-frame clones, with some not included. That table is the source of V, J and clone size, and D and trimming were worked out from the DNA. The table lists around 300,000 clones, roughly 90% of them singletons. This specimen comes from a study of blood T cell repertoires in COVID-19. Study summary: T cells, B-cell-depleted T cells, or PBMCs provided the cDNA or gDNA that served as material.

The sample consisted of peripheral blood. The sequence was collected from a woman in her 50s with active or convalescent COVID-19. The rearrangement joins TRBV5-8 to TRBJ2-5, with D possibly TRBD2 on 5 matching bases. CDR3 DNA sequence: TGTGCCAGCAGCTTGGCCGGGATCGGGAAAGAAGGGACCCAGTACTTC. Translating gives CASSLAGIGKEGTQYF.